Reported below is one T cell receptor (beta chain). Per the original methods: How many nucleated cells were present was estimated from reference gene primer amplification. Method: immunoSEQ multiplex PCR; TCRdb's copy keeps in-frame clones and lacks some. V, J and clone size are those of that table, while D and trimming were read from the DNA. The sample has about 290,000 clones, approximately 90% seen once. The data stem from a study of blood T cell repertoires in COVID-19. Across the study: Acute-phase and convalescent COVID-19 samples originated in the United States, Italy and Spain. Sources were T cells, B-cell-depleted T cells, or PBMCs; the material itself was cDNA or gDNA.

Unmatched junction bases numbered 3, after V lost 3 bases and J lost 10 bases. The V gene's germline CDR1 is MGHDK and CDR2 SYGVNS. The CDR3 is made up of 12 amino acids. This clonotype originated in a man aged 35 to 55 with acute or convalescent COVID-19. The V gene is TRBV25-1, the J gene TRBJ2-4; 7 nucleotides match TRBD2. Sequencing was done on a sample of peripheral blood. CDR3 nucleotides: TGTGCCAGCAGTGAGGATAGCGGGATTCAGTACTTC. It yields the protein CASSEDSGIQYF.